Sequencing of this T cell receptor beta chain was carried out in a study of post-analysis software for immune sequencing data. Study-level points and caveats: The study found TRBV5-6, TRBV5-1 and TRBV20-1 among four to six TRBV segments more frequent in patients than controls. By F measure, strong co-clustering occurred among samples prepared in the same batch.

The CDR3 is 11 amino acids. V was clipped by 7 bases and J by 0 bases, with 6 bases between them. CDR1 SQVTM and CDR2 ANQGSEA come from the germline V gene. Unique molecular identifiers were present in the TCR beta cDNA libraries. Approximately 550,000 cDNA molecules came from 1 to 10 million T cells. TCRdb re-derived calls from the PCR reads in MiXCR, one entry per CDR3 protein. Among hundreds of thousands of distinct CDR3 sequences, around 53% were seen once, and the ten largest hold 4% to 5.5%. Worth noting for this clonotype: Its antigen is undetermined.

The chain uses TRBV29-1 and TRBJ2-5; D is unclear. The clonotype comes from a girl aged 10 to 17 with multiple sclerosis. The sequenced sample was blood. CDR3 in DNA: TGCAGCGGACGGCACCAAGAGACCCAGTACTTC. Protein: CSGRHQETQYF. Based on the CDR3 plus reference TRBV29-1 and TRBJ2-5, the full variable domain is SAVISQKPSRDICQRGTSLTIQCQVDSQVTMMFWYRQQPGQSLTLIATANQGSEATYESGFVIDKFPISRPNLTFSTLTVSNMSPEDSSIYLCSGRHQETQYFGPGTRLLVL.